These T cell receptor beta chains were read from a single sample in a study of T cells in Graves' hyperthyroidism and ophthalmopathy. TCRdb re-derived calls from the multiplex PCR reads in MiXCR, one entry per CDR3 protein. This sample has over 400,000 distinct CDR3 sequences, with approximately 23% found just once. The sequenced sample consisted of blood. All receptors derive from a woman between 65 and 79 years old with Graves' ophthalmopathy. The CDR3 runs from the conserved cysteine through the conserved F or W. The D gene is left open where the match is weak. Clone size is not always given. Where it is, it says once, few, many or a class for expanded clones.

CDR3 protein: CASSHAEKGGASNQPQHF; CDR3 DNA: TGCGCCAGCAGCCACGCAGAGAAGGGAGGGGCTAGCAATCAGCCCCAGCATTTT; D gene: .; V gene: TRBV4-1; J gene: TRBJ1-5; clone size: .
CDR3 protein: CATQGRHTEAFF; CDR3 DNA: TGTGCCACCCAAGGTCGTCACACTGAAGCTTTCTTT; D gene: .; V gene: TRBV19; J gene: TRBJ1-1; clone size: few
CDR3 protein: CASSPPGSVTEAFF; CDR3 DNA: TGTGCCAGCTCACCACCTGGTTCGGTCACTGAAGCTTTCTTT; D gene: .; V gene: TRBV18; J gene: TRBJ1-1; clone size: .
CDR3 protein: CAWSSLRTSGRGNEQFF; CDR3 DNA: TGTGCCTGGAGTTCTTTAAGGACTAGCGGGAGAGGCAATGAGCAGTTCTTC; D gene: TRBD2; V gene: TRBV30; J gene: TRBJ2-1; clone size: few
CDR3 protein: CASRRQIGPQHF; CDR3 DNA: TGTGCCAGCAGGCGCCAAATCGGGCCCCAGCATTTT; D gene: .; V gene: TRBV12-3/TRBV12-4; J gene: TRBJ1-5; clone size: .
CDR3 protein: CASSAPGVQETQYF; CDR3 DNA: TGTGCCAGCAGTGCGCCGGGAGTCCAAGAGACCCAGTACTTC; D gene: .; V gene: TRBV27; J gene: TRBJ2-5; clone size: few
CDR3 protein: CASSVESAGNEQFF; CDR3 DNA: TGTGCCAGCAGCGTAGAATCGGCAGGGAATGAGCAGTTCTTC; D gene: .; V gene: TRBV9; J gene: TRBJ2-1; clone size: .
CDR3 protein: CASSDKNRAGNTIYF; CDR3 DNA: TGTGCCAGCAGTGATAAGAACAGGGCCGGAAACACCATATATTTT; D gene: .; V gene: TRBV6-1; J gene: TRBJ1-3; clone size: .
CDR3 protein: CASSYSMTSGTPKADTQYF; CDR3 DNA: TGTGCCAGCAGTTACTCGATGACTTCCGGGACACCTAAGGCAGATACGCAGTATTTT; D gene: .; V gene: TRBV6-8; J gene: TRBJ2-3; clone size: .
CDR3 protein: CASSSGGGNYNEQFF; CDR3 DNA: TGTGCCAGCAGCTCCGGAGGAGGGAACTACAATGAGCAGTTCTTC; D gene: .; V gene: TRBV7-2; J gene: TRBJ2-1; clone size: many
CDR3 protein: CASSPGVGQTQYF; CDR3 DNA: TGCGCCAGCAGCCCCGGGGTTGGACAGACCCAGTACTTC; D gene: .; V gene: TRBV5-1; J gene: TRBJ2-5; clone size: few
CDR3 protein: CASSLWTDNEQFF; CDR3 DNA: TGTGCCAGCAGTCTTTGGACAGACAATGAGCAGTTCTTC; D gene: .; V gene: TRBV6-1; J gene: TRBJ2-1; clone size: few
CDR3 protein: CASKTQAGGETQYF; CDR3 DNA: TGTGCCAGCAAGACCCAAGCGGGAGGGGAGACCCAGTACTTC; D gene: TRBD2; V gene: TRBV6-1; J gene: TRBJ2-5; clone size: few
CDR3 protein: CAWSQRFEKLFF; CDR3 DNA: TGTGCCTGGAGTCAACGTTTTGAAAAACTGTTTTTT; D gene: .; V gene: TRBV30; J gene: TRBJ1-4; clone size: many
CDR3 protein: CASSSRPSNYGYTF; CDR3 DNA: TGTGCCAGCAGTTCCAGACCGAGTAACTATGGCTACACCTTC; D gene: .; V gene: TRBV6-2/TRBV6-3; J gene: TRBJ1-2; clone size: once
CDR3 protein: CASSLGFRDPEYEQYF; CDR3 DNA: TGTGCCAGCAGCTTAGGTTTCCGGGACCCAGAATACGAGCAGTACTTC; D gene: .; V gene: TRBV7-8; J gene: TRBJ2-7; clone size: many
CDR3 protein: CASRDRGAYEQYF; CDR3 DNA: TGTGCCAGCAGGGACAGGGGCGCCTACGAGCAGTACTTC; D gene: TRBD1; V gene: TRBV2; J gene: TRBJ2-7; clone size: many
CDR3 protein: CASSLRWNTEAFF; CDR3 DNA: TGCGCCAGCAGCTTGCGGTGGAACACTGAAGCTTTCTTT; D gene: .; V gene: TRBV5-1; J gene: TRBJ1-1; clone size: few
CDR3 protein: CASSTIGTGLYEQYF; CDR3 DNA: TGTGCCAGCAGCACAATCGGGACAGGCCTCTACGAGCAGTACTTC; D gene: TRBD1; V gene: TRBV28; J gene: TRBJ2-7; clone size: many
CDR3 protein: CASSPPAGEQYF; CDR3 DNA: TGTGCCAGCAGCCCCCCAGCAGGCGAGCAGTACTTC; D gene: .; V gene: TRBV11-1; J gene: TRBJ2-7; clone size: many
CDR3 protein: CSVGTGVTDTQYF; CDR3 DNA: TGCAGCGTTGGGACAGGAGTCACAGATACGCAGTATTTT; D gene: TRBD1; V gene: TRBV29-1; J gene: TRBJ2-3; clone size: .
CDR3 protein: CSVQLNAQSDTQYF; CDR3 DNA: TGCAGCGTCCAGCTTAACGCTCAGTCAGATACGCAGTATTTT; D gene: .; V gene: TRBV29-1; J gene: TRBJ2-3; clone size: .
CDR3 protein: CASSLSRSNEKLFF; CDR3 DNA: TGTGCCAGCAGTTTGTCCAGGAGTAATGAAAAACTGTTTTTT; D gene: .; V gene: TRBV12-3/TRBV12-4; J gene: TRBJ1-4; clone size: many